This TCR beta chain was sequenced during a study of T cells after posttransplantation cyclophosphamide. Study-wide results and limits: TRB clonality was highly associated with recipient CMV seropositivity and reactivation.

Turning to this clone: Its antigen is not identified.

The germline gives CDR1 SGHNT, CDR2 YENEEA. V was cut by 2 bases and J by 6 bases, with 20 bases left in between. The CDR3 spans 17 residues. Libraries were prepared by immunoSEQ multiplex PCR; TCRdb keeps only in-frame clonotypes and omits some of them. The sample consists of 45,000 or so clones, 85% to 95% of them appearing once. The TCR originated in a woman aged 45-60 years in good health and a related stem cell transplant donor. The chain is built from TRBV11-3 and TRBJ1-5; a weak D match, TRBD1 (5 bases). Material: PBMCs. CDR3 sequence (DNA): TGTGCCAGCAGCTTAAGTCGCGCCCTCAGGGTTTTTCAGCCCCAGCATTTT. This codes for CASSLSRALRVFQPQHF.